This is a list of T cell receptor beta chains from one sample in a study of cytomegalovirus exposure and HLA in healthy donors. Sequenced by immunoSEQ multiplex PCR; TCRdb stores in-frame clones only, minus some. The data contain approximately 100,000 clones, more than 75% of them singletons. The sequenced sample was PBMCs. The receptors here all came from a woman between 35 and 50 years old in good health and CMV-seropositive. Each CDR3 is given with its conserved first and last residue. A D gene is named only where the DNA matches it firmly. For some rows the clone size is stated as once, few or many, or as a class when expanded; others skip it.

clone_size,j_call,v_call,cdr3_length,d_call,cdr3_nt,cdr3_aa
NA,TRBJ2-7,TRBV7-6,15,NA,TGTGCCAGCAGACCGGGACACTCTCCTTCCTACGAGCAGTACTTC,CASRPGHSPSYEQYF
once,TRBJ2-7,TRBV12-1,13,NA,TGTGCCAGCAGCTCCTTGACAGACTACGAGCAGTACTTC,CASSSLTDYEQYF
NA,TRBJ1-1,TRBV7-6,15,NA,TGTGCCAGCAGCTTAGCGAGCCTACCAAACACTGAAGCTTTCTTT,CASSLASLPNTEAFF
NA,TRBJ2-1,TRBV28,14,NA,TGTGCCAGCAGTTTGCAGGGTATCTACAATGAGCAGTTCTTC,CASSLQGIYNEQFF
NA,TRBJ1-6,TRBV5-1,14,TRBD1,TGCGCCAGCAGCCTCGGACAGGCCGGATCACCCCTCCACTTT,CASSLGQAGSPLHF
NA,TRBJ2-5,TRBV9,13,NA,TGTGCCAGCAGCGTAGATAGCCCAGAGACCCAGTACTTC,CASSVDSPETQYF
once,TRBJ2-7,TRBV28,14,NA,TGTGCCAGCAGAGCGACCGGGGGATCCTACGAGCAGTACTTC,CASRATGGSYEQYF
NA,TRBJ1-1,TRBV6-1,14,NA,TGTGCCAGCAGTGAAGCCACCGCGGTGAGGCACGCTTTCTTT,CASSEATAVRHAFF
NA,TRBJ2-2,TRBV7-2,14,TRBD1,TGTGCCAGCAGCCGGACAGGGGTAGGCGGGGAGCTGTTTTTT,CASSRTGVGGELFF
few,TRBJ2-3,TRBV13,18,TRBD2,TGTGCCAGCAGCTCCGGGACTAGCGGGGTTCTCCGCACAGATACGCAGTATTTT,CASSSGTSGVLRTDTQYF
NA,TRBJ1-1,TRBV5-1,14,NA,TGCGCCAGCAGCTTGCACAGAATGAACACTGAAGCTTTCTTT,CASSLHRMNTEAFF
NA,TRBJ2-5,TRBV4-2,16,NA,TGTGCCAGCAGCCAAGATATGAGGGGGGGGGTTGAGACCCAGTACTTC,CASSQDMRGGVETQYF
NA,TRBJ1-2,TRBV18,15,NA,TGTGCCAGCTCACCCGGAAACAGGGTTACCTATGGCTACACCTTC,CASSPGNRVTYGYTF
few,TRBJ2-7,TRBV2,14,TRBD1,TGTGCCAGCAGTGCAGGACAGGGGACTACGAAGCAGTACTTC,CASSAGQGTTKQYF